This entry lists 31 T cell receptor beta chains sequenced from one sample in a study of blood T cell repertoires in COVID-19. Libraries were prepared by immunoSEQ multiplex PCR; TCRdb keeps only in-frame clonotypes and omits some of them. The table shows approximately 190,000 clones, with approximately 91% occurring only once. The sample taken for sequencing was peripheral blood. These TCRs come from a woman aged 40 to 50 who had recovered from COVID-19.

The V gene is TRBV29-1, the J gene TRBJ2-7; 9 nucleotides match TRBD1. Germline V gene lookup returns CDR1 SQVTM and CDR2 ANQGSEA. This CDR3 is built from 15 residues. The V segment lost 5 bases and the J segment 7 bases; nucleotides outside the gene matches: 15. This CDR3 is CSVLPSWTGEGEQYF. For the CDR3, the DNA is TGCAGCGTTCTACCATCCTGGACAGGGGAAGGGGAGCAGTACTTC.

The V gene is TRBV7-9, the J gene TRBJ2-1; D may be TRBD1 (6 bases). The V end lost 4 bases, the J end lost 3 bases, and 10 bases lay between the germline ends. Germline CDR1 SEHNR, CDR2 FQNEAQ (reference sequence). The length of the CDR3 is 14 residues. The CDR3 sequence: CASSSSGVYNEQFF. CDR3 DNA: TGTGCCAGCAGCTCATCAGGGGTCTACAATGAGCAGTTCTTC.

The chain uses TRBV7-3 and TRBJ2-1, with 7 nucleotides matching TRBD2. The CDR3 totals 16 residues. CDR1 is SGHTA and CDR2 is FQGTGA in the germline V gene. V shed 2 bases and J 7 bases; nucleotides not matched to a gene: 11. The CDR3 DNA follows: TGTGCCAGCAGCTTATCGGCGGGAGCGTTATCGAATGAGCAGTTCTTC. This sequence encodes CASSLSAGALSNEQFF.

The chain employs TRBV3-1 (or the pseudogene TRBV3-2) and TRBJ2-3; D is ambiguous. With 4 bases removed from V and 0 bases from J, the gap between germline ends came to 11 bases. The CDR3 runs to 15 residues. Germline assignment: CDR1 LGHDT and CDR2 YNNKEL (reference sequence). The CDR3 sequence: CASSPNGDSTDTQYF. CDR3 coding DNA: TGTGCCAGCAGCCCTAACGGAGACAGCACAGATACGCAGTATTTT.

The chain combines TRBV30 with TRBJ1-5, with a tentative D call TRBD1 (5 bases). Trimming removed 0 bases from V and 9 bases from J, with 15 bases in between. Germline CDR1 reads GTSNPN; CDR2 reads SVGIG (reference sequence). CDR3 length: 14 residues. The CDR3 here is CAWSVPGPGGPQHF. Written as DNA, the CDR3 is TGTGCCTGGAGTGTTCCGGGACCCGGGGGGCCCCAGCATTTT.

The chain uses TRBV11-2 and TRBJ1-1; D call uncertain. CDR3 length: 14 residues. The germline CDR1 and CDR2 sequences are SGHAT and FQNNGV. Trimming took 1 base from V and 0 from J, leaving 6 bases between them. The CDR3: CASSLVPVNTEAFF. The CDR3 DNA reads as TGTGCCAGCAGCTTAGTTCCAGTGAACACTGAAGCTTTCTTT.

The chain joins TRBV6-2 or TRBV6-3 to TRBJ1-1; the D is unclear. The V end lost 5 bases, the J end lost 4 bases, and 8 bases lay between the germline ends. This CDR3 contains 12 residues. Germline V gene lookup returns CDR1 MNHEY and CDR2 SVGEGT. CDR3 DNA: TGTGCCAGCAGTCCCACGGGCACTGAAGCTTTCTTT. This translates into CASSPTGTEAFF.

In this sample, this clone turned up a few times. The chain recombines TRBV5-6 with TRBJ2-5; 9 positions match TRBD2. Germline V gene data show CDR1 as SGHDT and CDR2 as YYEEEE. V gave up 4 bases and J gave up 4 bases; unmatched junction bases: 8. The CDR3 contains 15 residues. The CDR3 protein is CASSRRGGAGETQYF. CDR3 sequence (DNA): TGTGCCAGCAGCAGGCGCGGGGGGGCTGGAGAGACCCAGTACTTC.

The V and J genes are TRBV28 and TRBJ2-7, with 8 nucleotides matching TRBD1. CDR3 size: 15 residues. The V gene end was trimmed by 2 bases and the J gene end by 2 bases; junction bases not matched to a gene: 5. Germline CDR1 is MDHEN and CDR2 is SYDVKM. Here the CDR3 DNA reads TGTGCCAGCAGTTTACCTGGACAGGGCACCTACGAGCAGTACTTC. Protein product: CASSLPGQGTYEQYF.

The chain carries TRBV6-6 and TRBJ1-1; D possibly corresponds to TRBD1 (5 bases). Trimming left V 2 bases short and J 4 bases short, with 14 bases between. Germline assignment: CDR1 MNHNY and CDR2 SVGAGI (reference sequence). This CDR3 region has 15 residues. The CDR3 bases are TGTGCCAGCAGTTACCCTATGGGGCAGACCACTGAAGCTTTCTTT. Translated, it gives CASSYPMGQTTEAFF.

V usage is TRBV13 and J usage is TRBJ2-7; 13 bases align to TRBD2. Germline V gene data show CDR1 as PRHDT and CDR2 as FYEKMQ (reference sequence). Trimming removed 3 bases from V and 2 bases from J; junction bases left unmatched: 1. CDR3 length: 15 amino acids. In DNA form, the CDR3 reads TGTGCCAGCAGCTTCGGGACTAGCGGGGCCTACGAGCAGTACTTC. This gives the protein CASSFGTSGAYEQYF.

The chain couples TRBV19 to TRBJ2-3; 11 nucleotides align to TRBD1. The CDR3 consists of 13 residues. V was clipped by 9 bases and J by 9 bases; unmatched bases: 8. CDR1 LNHDA and CDR2 SQIVND come from the germline V gene (reference sequence). Here the CDR3 reads CASSGTGGATQYF. Written as DNA, the CDR3 is TGTGCCAGCTCCGGGACAGGGGGGGCCACGCAGTATTTT.

In nucleotides, the CDR3 is TGTGCCAGCAGCTTACCTGGACTAGCGGGAGATACGCAGTATTTT. This sequence encodes CASSLPGLAGDTQYF. This chain joins TRBV11-2 and TRBJ2-3; 11 bases align to TRBD2. Germline-derived CDR1 and CDR2 are SGHAT and FQNNGV. V was pared by 2 bases and J by 5 bases, with 3 bases of the junction left unmatched. The CDR3 length is 15 residues.

The chain joins TRBV5-1 to TRBJ2-2; a possible D gene is TRBD1 (6 bases). The CDR3 is 15 residues long. CDR1 is SGHRS and CDR2 is YFSETQ in the germline V gene. The V end lost 1 base, the J end lost 4 bases, and 11 bases lay between the germline ends. CDR3 coding DNA: TGCGCCAGCAGCTTGAACAGGGTACTCACCGGGGAGCTGTTTTTT. Protein sequence: CASSLNRVLTGELFF.

The chain combines TRBV4-2 with TRBJ1-4; 12 nucleotides match TRBD1. The CDR3 covers 17 residues. Germline CDR1 and CDR2: LGHNA and YNFKEQ. The V gene end was trimmed by 5 bases and the J gene end by 3 bases; junction bases not matched to a gene: 7. DNA of the CDR3: TGTGCCAGCAGCTTTGGGACAGGGGGCCGAGCTAATGAAAAACTGTTTTTT. As protein: CASSFGTGGRANEKLFF.

The J gene is TRBJ2-2, the V gene TRBV5-1; 10 bases map to TRBD2. The germline CDR1 and CDR2 sequences are SGHRS and YFSETQ. The CDR3 runs to 18 residues. J lost 3 bases, V lost 3 bases, and 11 bases had no gene match. The CDR3 DNA follows: TGCGCCAGCAGCTCCACCCCCACTAGCGGGACCGACACCGGGGAGCTGTTTTTT. Amino acid sequence: CASSSTPTSGTDTGELFF. Full variable domain (rest looked up from reference TRBV5-1 and TRBJ2-2): KAGVTQTPRYLIKTRGQQVTLSCSPISGHRSVSWYQQTPGQGLQFLFEYFSETQRNKGNFPGRFSGRQFSNSRSEMNVSTLELGDSALYLCASSSTPTSGTDTGELFFGEGSRLTVL.

A single count supports this clone. The CDR3 spells CASSLQGNLGDTQYF. In DNA form, the CDR3 reads TGTGCCAGCAGTCTGCAGGGGAATTTGGGAGATACGCAGTATTTT. V usage is TRBV6-5 and J usage is TRBJ2-3; the D gene is possibly TRBD1 (6 bases). Trimming removed 5 bases at V and 5 bases at J, with 17 bases between. CDR3 length: 15 residues. CDR1 is MNHEY, CDR2 SVGAGI, per germline.

This clone showed up just once. J is TRBJ2-6 and V is TRBV7-8; weak D call: TRBD2 (5 bases). This CDR3 contains 16 residues. Germline values: CDR1 SGHVS, CDR2 FQNEAQ. V lost 1 base and J lost 0, with 7 bases in between. The CDR3 coding sequence is TGTGCCAGCAGCTTAGTGGGGAGCTCTGGGGCCAACGTCCTGACTTTC. Protein sequence: CASSLVGSSGANVLTF.

The J gene is TRBJ2-6, the V gene TRBV4-1; D may be TRBD2 (5 bases). CDR3 length: 17 residues. Trimming took 7 bases from V and 2 from J, leaving 18 bases between them. Germline-derived CDR1 and CDR2 are MGHRA and YSYEKL. The CDR3 bases are TGCGCCAGCAATGCCGGGATCAATGGTGCTGGGGCCAACGTCCTGACTTTC. The encoded protein is CASNAGINGAGANVLTF.

V and J are TRBV5-1 and TRBJ2-2, with TRBD2 as a possible D gene (5 bases). Trimming took 4 bases from V and 6 from J, leaving 19 bases between them. Germline loops: CDR1 SGHRS, CDR2 YFSETQ. This CDR3 region has 16 residues. The DNA for the CDR3 is TGCGCCAGCAGCCCGGGTGGGTACACCGGGGCCGGGGAGCTGTTTTTT. Its translation is CASSPGGYTGAGELFF.

The chain joins TRBV4-1 to TRBJ1-5; 7 nucleotides line up with TRBD1. Trimming at V came to 0 bases and at J to 1 base, leaving 12 bases not matched to a gene. Germline CDR1 and CDR2: MGHRA and YSYEKL. This CDR3 contains 19 residues. The CDR3 region is CASSQDIIRGQGSNQPQHF. The CDR3 DNA follows: TGCGCCAGCAGCCAAGATATAATTAGGGGGCAAGGGAGCAATCAGCCCCAGCATTTT.

This clone was picked up one time. In DNA form, the CDR3 reads TGCGCCAGCAGCCAAGGAACAGGGCTAGCCCAAGAGACCCAGTACTTC. This sequence encodes CASSQGTGLAQETQYF. The chain couples TRBV4-1 to TRBJ2-5, with TRBD1 as a possible D gene (6 bases). Trimming took 1 base from V and 1 from J, leaving 13 bases between them. Germline V lookup: CDR1 MGHRA, CDR2 YSYEKL. The CDR3 sequence is 16 residues long.

The chain carries TRBV18 and TRBJ2-3; the D gene is possibly TRBD1 (6 bases). This CDR3 is built from 17 residues. V gave up 5 bases and J gave up 0 bases, with 18 bases separating them. Looked up from germline, CDR1 is KGHSH and CDR2 is LQKENI. The CDR3 sequence is CASSENGQIASTDTQYF. CDR3 DNA sequence: TGTGCCAGCTCAGAAAACGGACAGATTGCTAGCACAGATACGCAGTATTTT. Drawing the rest from reference TRBV18 and TRBJ2-3, the complete variable domain is NAGVMQNPRHLVRRRGQEARLRCSPMKGHSHVYWYRQLPEEGLKFMVYLQKENIIDESGMPKERFSAEFPKEGPSILRIQQVVRGDSAAYFCASSENGQIASTDTQYFGPGTRLTVL.

V gene TRBV6-2 or TRBV6-3 combines with J gene TRBJ1-1; 9 nucleotides match TRBD1. The CDR3 consists of 15 residues. Germline V lookup: CDR1 MNHEY, CDR2 SVGEGT. Losses at the gene ends were 5 bases for V and 4 bases for J; bases not matched to a gene: 8. CDR3 bases: TGTGCCAGCAGTATTCCGGGACAGGGAGGCACTGAAGCTTTCTTT. Protein product: CASSIPGQGGTEAFF.

This sequence joins TRBV5-4 and TRBJ1-1; 8 nucleotides line up with TRBD1. Germline V gives CDR1 SGHNT, CDR2 YYREEE (reference sequence). The CDR3 contains 17 residues. V lost 1 base to trimming and J lost 3 bases; unmatched junction nucleotides: 11. The CDR3 nucleotides are TGTGCCAGCAGCTTGTTGGGGGACCAGACAGGGGACACTGAAGCTTTCTTT. Translation gives CASSLLGDQTGDTEAFF.

The genes are TRBV6-2 or TRBV6-3 and TRBJ2-3; possibly TRBD2 for D (6 bases). There are 13 residues in the CDR3. The germline CDR1 and CDR2 sequences are MNHEY and SVGEGT. Trimming stripped 5 bases from V and 7 bases from J, with 13 bases between. CDR3 DNA: TGTGCCAGCAGTCCCGGACTACCCAATACGCAGTATTTT. This encodes CASSPGLPNTQYF.

With regard to this clone: At one end, the junction sequence differs from germline, possibly due to a read error. The chain joins TRBV5-1 to TRBJ1-2; D gene ambiguous. Germline values: CDR1 SGHRS, CDR2 YFSETQ. CDR3 length equals 13 residues. As DNA, the CDR3 is TGTGCCAGCAGCTTGCAGACACCGTATGGCTACACCTTC. It specifies CASSLQTPYGYTF.

J is TRBJ2-5 and V is TRBV7-8; D gene ambiguous. In germline, CDR1 is SGHVS, CDR2 FQNEAQ. The CDR3 consists of 13 residues. V was clipped by 6 bases and J by 2 bases, with 10 bases between them. The DNA for the CDR3 is TGTGCCAGCAGTGGGCCCCAACAAGAGACCCAGTACTTC. Its translation: CASSGPQQETQYF.

The J gene is TRBJ2-3, the V gene TRBV24-1; a weak D match, TRBD2 (6 bases). CDR3 size: 16 residues. V lost 6 bases and J lost 1, with 16 bases in between. Germline CDR1 KGHDR, CDR2 SFDVKD. The CDR3 spells CATSKTGGIGTDTQYF. The DNA for the CDR3 is TGTGCCACCAGTAAGACTGGGGGGATTGGCACAGATACGCAGTATTTT.

This clone was seen more than once but under ten times. V is TRBV30 and J is TRBJ1-1; a possible D gene is TRBD1 (6 bases). Trimming pared 4 bases from V and 3 bases from J, leaving 12 bases between. Germline V gene lookup returns CDR1 GTSNPN and CDR2 SVGIG (reference sequence). The CDR3 sequence is 13 residues long. The CDR3 sequence is CAWMRGGYTEAFF. In DNA, the CDR3 is TGTGCCTGGATGAGGGGGGGATACACTGAAGCTTTCTTT. Complete variable domain (other parts from reference TRBV30 and TRBJ1-1): SQTIHQWPATLVQPVGSPLSLECTVEGTSNPNLYWYRQAAGRGLQLLFYSVGIGQISSEVPQNLSASRPQDRQFILSSKKLLLSDSGFYLCAWMRGGYTEAFFGQGTRLTVV.

V is TRBV7-9 and J is TRBJ1-5; D is ambiguous. The CDR3 runs 16 residues. The V gene's germline CDR1 is SEHNR and CDR2 FQNEAQ (reference sequence). Trimming stripped 1 base from V and 0 bases from J, with 10 bases between. The DNA of the CDR3 is TGTGCCAGCAGCTTAGGAGGGCAGACTAGCAATCAGCCCCAGCATTTT. Translating gives CASSLGGQTSNQPQHF.